Described below is a single T cell receptor beta chain sequence and its context. The antigen remains undetermined. The CDR3 is made up of 18 amino acids. With 6 bases clipped from V and 5 bases from J, the junction kept 9 bases outside the gene matches. These data come from a study of T-cell memory formation after mild COVID-19. Using its own MiXCR run on the 5' RACE reads, TCRdb lists one record per CDR3 protein. The sample lists 150,000 to 200,000 distinct CDR3 sequences; roughly 16% were seen once. Findings of the study overall: Contracting clones, day 15 to 85, had balanced CD4/CD8, and later expanders favored CD4+.

The receptor was isolated from an adult woman who had mild COVID-19 (a few samples of this study predate the infection). Cell type and time point are not known. The specimen was PBMCs or a T cell subset sorted from them (not recorded which). This rearrangement joins TRBV12-3 or TRBV12-4 to TRBJ2-2; TRBD2 agrees at 16 bases. CDR3 sequence: CASRKGLAGGLGTGELFF. In nucleotides, the CDR3 is TGTGCCAGCAGAAAGGGACTAGCGGGAGGGTTAGGAACCGGGGAGCTGTTTTTT.